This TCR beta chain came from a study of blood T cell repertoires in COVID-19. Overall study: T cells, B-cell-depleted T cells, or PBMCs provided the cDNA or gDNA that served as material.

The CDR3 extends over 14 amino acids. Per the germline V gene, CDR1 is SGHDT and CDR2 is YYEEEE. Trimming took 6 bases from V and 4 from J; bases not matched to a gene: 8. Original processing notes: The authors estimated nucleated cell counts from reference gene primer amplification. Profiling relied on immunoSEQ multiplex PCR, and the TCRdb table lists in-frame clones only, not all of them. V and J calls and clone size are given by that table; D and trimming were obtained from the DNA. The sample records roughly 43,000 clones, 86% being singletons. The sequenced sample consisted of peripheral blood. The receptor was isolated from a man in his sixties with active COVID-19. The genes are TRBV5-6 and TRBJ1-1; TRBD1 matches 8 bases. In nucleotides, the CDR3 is TGTGCCAGCATCCTCTACCAGGGGGCCACTGAAGCTTTCTTT. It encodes CASILYQGATEAFF.